The present T cell receptor (beta chain) was sequenced within a study of T cell repertoires in cytomegalovirus infection. Study summary: Newly reported HLA-C-restricted and thoroughly characterized HLA-B-restricted CMV epitopes were employed. Public TCR beta signatures were indicative of both CMV infection and a matching HLA type.

Study-wide results and limits: Of the TCR beta families, the public ones yielded a cumulative frequency that identified carriers of CMV plus the relevant HLA. Clonotype analysis showed dominance of the ex vivo response by HLA-C-restricted CMV-specific TCR beta clonotypes.

Concerning this clonotype itself: What it recognizes is unknown.

TCRdb passed the reads through MiXCR, listing each CDR3 protein once. Here the sample spans 830,000 or so distinct CDR3 sequences, about 31% being singletons. From germline, CDR1 is MNHNY and CDR2 SVGAGI (reference sequence). The CDR3 covers 16 residues. V lost 0 bases and J 3 bases, leaving 11 bases between the germline ends. This specimen consisted of cultured CD8+ T cells from PBMCs, obtained from culture after CMV antigen stimulation. The chain has TRBV6-6 and TRBJ2-2; perhaps TRBD1 as D (6 bases). This TCR was sampled from a human donor in good health (CMV status not recorded). Some clones in this sample may be carry-over from other donors' samples. As DNA, the CDR3 is TGTGCCAGCAGTTACTCTCCCCACAGGGACACCGGGGAGCTGTTTTTT. It codes for CASSYSPHRDTGELFF.